The 14 T cell receptor beta chains reported below all come from one sample, sequenced in a study of blood T cell repertoires in COVID-19. Libraries were prepared by immunoSEQ multiplex PCR; TCRdb keeps only in-frame clonotypes and omits some of them. Of 250,000 to 300,000 clones detected, about 90% appear once; the ten largest clones hold approximately 12%. The sequenced sample was peripheral blood. These receptors came from a woman aged 25 to 45 with COVID-19, enrolled during active disease.

This chain links TRBV3-1 (or the pseudogene TRBV3-2) with TRBJ1-3, with D maybe TRBD1 (5 bases). Germline V gives CDR1 LGHDT, CDR2 YNNKEL (reference sequence). CDR3 length: 16 residues. The ends were cut back, 4 bases at V and 0 bases at J, with 13 bases in the middle. CDR3 DNA sequence: TGTGCCAGCAGCCGAACCACAGGTCCCTCTGGAAACACCATATATTTT. It is translated as CASSRTTGPSGNTIYF.

This clone was counted once. The chain uses TRBV4-1 and TRBJ2-1; 13 bases match TRBD2. This CDR3 contains 17 residues. V shed 1 base, J shed 3 bases, and the junction held 3 bases outside the gene matches. Germline V lookup: CDR1 MGHRA, CDR2 YSYEKL. The CDR3 bases are TGCGCCAGCAGCCAAGTAACTAGCGGGGGGGGCTACAATGAGCAGTTCTTC. Its protein product is CASSQVTSGGGYNEQFF.

The chain joins TRBV11-3 to TRBJ2-2; TRBD1 agrees at 7 bases. V was pared by 7 bases and J by 6 bases, with 2 bases of the junction left unmatched. The length of the CDR3 is 12 residues. The germline V gene encodes CDR1 SGHNT and CDR2 YENEEA. The CDR3 DNA is TGTGCCAGCAACCAGGGGGCCGGGGAGCTGTTTTTT. Translation: CASNQGAGELFF. Drawing the rest from reference TRBV11-3 and TRBJ2-2, the complete variable domain is EAGVVQSPRYKIIEKKQPVAFWCNPISGHNTLYWYLQNLGQGPELLIRYENEEAVDDSQLPKDRFSAERLKGVDSTLKIQPAELGDSAVYLCASNQGAGELFFGEGSRLTVL.

This clone occurred once. The chain carries TRBV6-5 and TRBJ1-1; a weak D match, TRBD1 (5 bases). The CDR3 extends over 11 amino acids. Trimming removed 10 bases from V and 7 bases from J, with 13 bases in between. CDR1 and CDR2 from the germline V gene are MNHEY and SVGAGI. CDR3 nucleotide sequence: TGTGCCACCACTCCGGGGGGTGAAGCTTTCTTT. Translated, it gives CATTPGGEAFF.

J is TRBJ2-7 and V is TRBV28, with 7 bases that match TRBD1. CDR1 and CDR2 from the germline V gene are MDHEN and SYDVKM. This CDR3 contains 13 residues. Losses at the gene ends were 3 bases for V and 12 bases for J; bases not matched to a gene: 11. CDR3 amino acids: CASSFHSDRAGYF. Written as DNA, the CDR3 is TGTGCCAGCAGTTTTCACTCAGACAGGGCGGGGTACTTC.

This chain uses TRBV11-3 with TRBJ2-3, with D possibly being TRBD2 (6 bases). This CDR3 is built from 13 residues. Germline V gene lookup returns CDR1 SGHNT and CDR2 YENEEA. V dropped 5 bases and J dropped 6 bases, with 12 bases sitting between them. The DNA for the CDR3 is TGTGCCAGCAGCAGGGACTTGGCCGATACGCAGTATTTT. Its translation is CASSRDLADTQYF.

The chain is built from TRBV7-6 and TRBJ1-1; D gene uncertain. The CDR3 is 14 residues long. Germline V CDR1 and CDR2: SGHVS, FNYEAQ. Trimming removed 2 bases from V and 1 base from J, with 8 bases in between. DNA of the CDR3: TGTGCCAGCAGCTTACAGGCTGGGAACACTGAAGCTTTCTTT. Its translation: CASSLQAGNTEAFF.

This clone turned up a few times. The chain combines TRBV2 with TRBJ1-6; 7 positions match TRBD1. Germline-derived CDR1 and CDR2 are SNHLY and FYNNEI. The V gene end was trimmed by 6 bases and the J gene end by 9 bases; junction bases not matched to a gene: 14. This CDR3 region has 16 residues. The CDR3 nucleotides read TGTGCCAGCAGCCTTACCGCAGGGGGATCGGTTTCACCCCTCCACTTT. Protein sequence: CASSLTAGGSVSPLHF.

The chain recombines TRBV21-1 with TRBJ2-2; the table's D call of TRBD2 was not tested on the DNA. TRBV21-1 is tagged as a pseudogene. The CDR3 runs to 17 residues. The CDR3 here is CASSSRSERGGTGELFF. DNA for the CDR3: TGTGCCAGCAGTTCAAGGTCGGAAAGGGGGGGCACCGGGGAGCTGTTTTTT.

The V call is TRBV2, the J call TRBJ2-3, with 14 bases fitting TRBD2. Germline V CDR1 and CDR2: SNHLY, FYNNEI. J gave up 1 base and V 6 bases, and 3 bases lay outside the gene matches. The CDR3 spans 16 residues. CDR3 in amino acids: CASSPGLAGGTDTQYF. The CDR3 region has the DNA TGTGCCAGCAGCCCGGGACTAGCGGGGGGCACAGATACGCAGTATTTT.

V gene TRBV7-7 combines with J gene TRBJ2-3; 10 positions match TRBD2. Germline V gene lookup returns CDR1 SSHAT and CDR2 FNYEAQ (reference sequence). After removal of 5 bases from V and 5 bases from J, the junction contained 4 bases not matched to a gene. The CDR3 length is 14 residues. The CDR3 DNA is TGTGCCAGCAGCGTTAGCGGGGGGAGAGATACGCAGTATTTT. This codes for CASSVSGGRDTQYF.

The J gene is TRBJ2-7, the V gene TRBV6-5, with D tentatively TRBD2 (7 bases). The CDR3 is 16 amino acids. CDR1 is MNHEY, CDR2 SVGAGI, per germline. The ends were cut back, 0 bases at V and 1 base at J, with 13 bases in the middle. As DNA, the CDR3 is TGTGCCAGCAGTTACTCAGCGGGACAAACTTCCTACGAGCAGTACTTC. This codes for CASSYSAGQTSYEQYF.

The V gene is TRBV6-5, the J gene TRBJ2-7, with D perhaps TRBD1 (6 bases). The V end was cut by 0 bases, the J end by 0 bases, with 12 bases between. The CDR3 extends over 16 amino acids. From germline, CDR1 is MNHEY and CDR2 SVGAGI. This CDR3 is CASSYSSGHLSYEQYF. CDR3 bases: TGTGCCAGCAGTTACTCCTCGGGACACCTCTCCTACGAGCAGTACTTC.

The J gene is TRBJ2-4, the V gene TRBV7-9, with 8 bases identical to TRBD1. Germline V gene sequence: CDR1 SEHNR, CDR2 FQNEAQ (reference sequence). V was pared by 5 bases and J by 10 bases, with 7 bases of the junction left unmatched. The CDR3 length is 13 residues. The CDR3 protein is CASSLRQGMIQYF. The CDR3, as DNA: TGTGCCAGCAGCCTCCGACAGGGGATGATTCAGTACTTC.